This T cell receptor beta chain is from a study of OX40 agonist ivuxolimab in advanced cancers. Background for the entire study: Ivuxolimab was an agonistic, fully human IgG2 monoclonal antibody directed against OX40 (CD134), a costimulatory receptor. Peripheral TCRbeta sequencing was intended to test whether TCR sequence diversity was altered and clonal T-cell expansion was caused by ivuxolimab. Intravenous ivuxolimab was administered to patients every 2 weeks at six dose levels: 0.01, 0.1, 0.3, 1.5, 3 and 10 mg/kg. Prior anti-PD-1, anti-PD-L1 or anti-CTLA-4 therapy was permitted, and 40% of dose-escalation patients had received checkpoint inhibitors. The dose-escalation cohort was roughly 87% male with a mean age of roughly 60 years, ranging from roughly 20 to 80. Partial responses were achieved by three dose-escalation patients, of whom one had hepatocellular carcinoma and two had cutaneous melanoma. The paper covers the monotherapy dose-escalation part of the phase I ivuxolimab trial, which included N ≈ 57 patients. Among the 52 dose-escalation patients, some 19 had hepatocellular carcinoma, 15 melanoma, 9 renal cell carcinoma and 9 head and neck cancer.

To sequence the TCRbeta CDR3 region, genomic DNA was isolated from the sorted cells. TCRbeta CDR3 regions were sequenced using the immunoSEQ Assay. The table comes from immuneACCESS by way of TCRdb, which keeps in-frame sequences with V and J called. Part of the clones is missing from these tables; in studies checked, under half for an unresolved V gene and the rest for unknown reasons. Counted in this sample were about 21,000 clones; about 84% of them appeared once. Of the sample, 37% falls within the top ten clones. CDR1 PRHDT and CDR2 FYEKMQ are derived from the germline V gene (reference sequence). Cut back by 5 bases and 4 bases, the V and J ends lie 9 bases apart. From cysteine to phenylalanine, the CDR3 is 13 amino acids long. Solely the CDR3 DNA is kept, with 39 bases framed from the first base. Study-wide conclusions, independent of this receptor: Clonal expansion of both CD4+ and CD8+ blood T cells was observed from baseline to week 6 at doses 0.1 to 3.0 mg/kg. Low levels of normalized T-cell clonal expansion were also seen in some patients who did not respond. Antigen specificity was not determined for the clonally expanded peripheral T cells. In the 0.1-3.0 mg/kg groups, partial responders had among the lowest normalized peripheral clonal expansion, particularly in CD8+ T cells. After ivuxolimab, expanded clones were on average more numerous among CD8+ T cells than among CD4+ T cells.

Note on this clone: The antigen this receptor binds is unknown. One base away there is no much larger clone; base qualities are not given.

The trial excluded patients who had a history of autoimmune disease or were on systemic immunosuppression. Peripheral blood for TCR sequencing was drawn from every dose cohort at baseline, at cycle 4 day 1 and at cycle 7 day 1. The samples were drawn from a first-in-human, open-label, multicenter phase I dose-escalation trial of ivuxolimab. The trial enrolled adults with locally advanced or metastatic head and neck squamous cell, hepatocellular, melanoma or renal cell carcinoma. Before TCR sequencing, CD4+ T cells and CD8+ T cells were sorted from peripheral blood as separate populations. Sequences were derived from CD4+ or CD8+ T cells sorted from blood, sampled in a trial of the OX40 agonist ivuxolimab. The V gene is TRBV13 and the J gene is TRBJ2-4; the D segment could be TRBD2, given 6 matching bases. This clonotype was obtained from an adult with an advanced solid tumor such as melanoma, head and neck, liver or kidney cancer. The CDR3 protein: CASSNRGKNIQYF. The DNA sequence is given as TGTGCCAGCAGCAACCGGGGGAAAAACATTCAGTACTTC.